This T cell receptor (beta chain) was recorded in a study of cytomegalovirus exposure and HLA in healthy donors. This clone was counted a single time. V was trimmed by 2 bases and J by 4 bases, leaving 14 bases between them. CDR3 length: 14 amino acids. CDR1 is GTSNPN, CDR2 SVGIG, per germline (reference sequence). The PCR ran on 60 Vbeta and 13 Jbeta primers. TCRdb's copy holds only in-frame clones and misses some; the assay was immunoSEQ multiplex PCR. The repertoire holds some 120,000 clones, with approximately 80% as singletons. Specimen: PBMCs. The V and J genes are TRBV30 and TRBJ1-1, with D perhaps matching TRBD1 (5 bases). The receptor was derived from a man aged 25 to 40 in good health and CMV-seronegative. This CDR3 is CAWSRQGGGTEAFF. The CDR3 nucleotides are TGTGCCTGGAGTCGTCAGGGTGGCGGCACTGAAGCTTTCTTT.